A single sample is the source of the 4 T cell receptor beta chains below, sequenced in a study of blood T cells in healthy people across ages. It was with a sample-barcoded 5' primer and a J-beta primer mix that a second PCR of roughly 7 to 11 cycles was run. TCRdb fed the 5' RACE reads into MiXCR, producing one record per CDR3 protein. Among some 1 million distinct CDR3 sequences listed, under 55% were seen once. Input material: blood. The receptor set was obtained from an older woman in good health.

There are a few counts of this clonotype. The chain links TRBV12-3 or TRBV12-4 to TRBJ2-7; tentative D call: TRBD1 (7 bases). The CDR3 has 16 amino acids. V shed 6 bases and J shed 4 bases, with 22 bases lying between them. For the CDR3, the DNA is TGTGCCAGCAGACCCAGGGGGTCCGCGGGGAGTTACGAGCAGTACTTC. Amino acids: CASRPRGSAGSYEQYF.

This clonotype was seen only a few times. The rearrangement links TRBV27 to TRBJ2-3; possibly TRBD2 for D (5 bases). Trimming left V 2 bases short and J 2 bases short, with 11 bases between. The CDR3 has 15 amino acids. Germline V gene lookup returns CDR1 MNHEY and CDR2 SMNVEV (reference sequence). The CDR3 loop reads CASSLIASYTDTQYF. CDR3 DNA sequence: TGTGCCAGCAGTTTAATAGCGAGCTACACAGATACGCAGTATTTT.

The chain has TRBV4-1 and TRBJ2-7, with TRBD1 matching over 9 bases. The CDR3 length is 20 residues. Trimming cost V 0 bases and J 3 bases; bases outside gene matches: 18. Germline V gene sequence: CDR1 MGHRA, CDR2 YSYEKL. The CDR3 DNA reads TGCGCCAGCAGCCAAGAGTGGGGACAGGGCGATCTCCCGCGGGTCTACGAGCAGTACTTC. It specifies CASSQEWGQGDLPRVYEQYF.

The sample holds a few counts of this clonotype. The rearrangement links TRBV7-9 to TRBJ2-1, with D perhaps assigned TRBD1 or TRBD2 (5 bases each). The CDR3 extends over 16 amino acids. CDR1 and CDR2 from the germline V gene are SEHNR and FQNEAQ (reference sequence). V was pared by 6 bases and J by 8 bases, with 23 bases between. CDR3 sequence: CASRPAGTRPHHEQFF. CDR3 DNA sequence: TGTGCCAGCAGACCCGCAGGGACCAGGCCCCATCATGAGCAGTTCTTC.